Sequencing of this T cell receptor beta chain was carried out in a study of cytomegalovirus exposure and HLA in healthy donors. General observations from the study: The study flagged about 160 TCR beta chains as cytomegalovirus-associated. A few CMV-associated chains proved CMV antigen-specific in vitro.

Regarding this clone: Its cognate antigen is unknown.

The V gene's germline CDR1 is MNHEY and CDR2 SMNVEV (reference sequence). The germline V and J ends were trimmed by 3 bases and 0 bases, with 6 bases remaining between them. CDR3 length: 15 residues. Produced via immunoSEQ multiplex PCR; TCRdb's table is partial and in-frame only. In the table there are around 250,000 clones, around 87% of which are singletons. The chain is built from TRBV27 and TRBJ2-6; D is possibly TRBD1 (5 bases). The source of this sequence is a woman between 18 and 29 years old in good health and CMV-seronegative. The material sequenced was PBMCs. CDR3 nucleotide sequence: TGTGCCAGCAGTTTGGGGCGCTCTGGGGCCAACGTCCTGACTTTC. Translating gives CASSLGRSGANVLTF.